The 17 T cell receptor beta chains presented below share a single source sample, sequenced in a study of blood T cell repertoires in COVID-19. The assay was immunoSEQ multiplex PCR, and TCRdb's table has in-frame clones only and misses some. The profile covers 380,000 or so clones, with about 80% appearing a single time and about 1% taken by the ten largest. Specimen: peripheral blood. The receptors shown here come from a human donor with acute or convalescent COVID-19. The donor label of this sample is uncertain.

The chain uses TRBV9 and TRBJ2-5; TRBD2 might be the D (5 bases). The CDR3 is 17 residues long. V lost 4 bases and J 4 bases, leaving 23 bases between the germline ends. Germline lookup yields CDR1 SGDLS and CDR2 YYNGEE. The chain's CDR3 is CASSPRGLRHTLETQYF. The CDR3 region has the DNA TGTGCCAGCAGCCCAAGAGGGTTACGCCACACACTAGAGACCCAGTACTTC.

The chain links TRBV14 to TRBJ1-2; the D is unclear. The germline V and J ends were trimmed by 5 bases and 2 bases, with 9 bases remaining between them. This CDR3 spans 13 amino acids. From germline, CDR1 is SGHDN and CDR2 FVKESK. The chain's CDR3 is CASSIQSNYGYTF. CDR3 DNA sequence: TGTGCCAGCAGCATACAGAGCAACTATGGCTACACCTTC.

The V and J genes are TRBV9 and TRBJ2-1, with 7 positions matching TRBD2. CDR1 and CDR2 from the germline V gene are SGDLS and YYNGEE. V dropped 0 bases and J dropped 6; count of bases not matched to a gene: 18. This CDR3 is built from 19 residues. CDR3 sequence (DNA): TGTGCCAGCAGCGTAGGGGCGGGAGTGGGGCTAGCGCGGGGCAATGAGCAGTTCTTC. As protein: CASSVGAGVGLARGNEQFF.

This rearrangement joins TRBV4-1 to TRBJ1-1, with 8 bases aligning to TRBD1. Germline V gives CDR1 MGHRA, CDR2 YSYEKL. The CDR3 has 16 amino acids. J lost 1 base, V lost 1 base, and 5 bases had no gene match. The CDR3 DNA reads TGCGCCAGCAGCCAAGTCGTCGGACAGGGGAACACTGAAGCTTTCTTT. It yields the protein CASSQVVGQGNTEAFF.

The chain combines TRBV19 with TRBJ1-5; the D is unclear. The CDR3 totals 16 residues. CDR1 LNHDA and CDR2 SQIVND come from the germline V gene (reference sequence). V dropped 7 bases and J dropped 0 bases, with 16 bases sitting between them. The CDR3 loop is CASMGSNGYSNQPQHF. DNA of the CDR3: TGTGCCAGTATGGGGAGTAATGGTTATAGCAATCAGCCCCAGCATTTT.

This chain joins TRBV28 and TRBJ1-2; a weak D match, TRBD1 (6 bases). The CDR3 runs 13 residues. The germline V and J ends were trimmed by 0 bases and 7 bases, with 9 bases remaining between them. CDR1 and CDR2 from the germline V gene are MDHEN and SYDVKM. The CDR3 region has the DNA TGTGCCAGCAGTTTATGGAGGGGGTTTGGCTACACCTTC. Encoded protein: CASSLWRGFGYTF.

CDR3 sequence reads: CASRPTGGNTIYF. CDR3 in DNA: TGTGCCAGCAGGCCCACCGGTGGAAACACCATATATTTT. The chain carries TRBV28 and TRBJ1-3; no definite D call. CDR1 is MDHEN, CDR2 SYDVKM, per germline. V was cut by 6 bases and J by 3 bases, with 9 bases left in between. The CDR3 consists of 13 residues. Supplemented by reference TRBV28 and TRBJ1-3, the full variable domain reads DVKVTQSSRYLVKRTGEKVFLECVQDMDHENMFWYRQDPGLGLRLIYFSYDVKMKEKGDIPEGYSVSREKKERFSLILESASTNQTSMYLCASRPTGGNTIYFGEGSWLTVV.

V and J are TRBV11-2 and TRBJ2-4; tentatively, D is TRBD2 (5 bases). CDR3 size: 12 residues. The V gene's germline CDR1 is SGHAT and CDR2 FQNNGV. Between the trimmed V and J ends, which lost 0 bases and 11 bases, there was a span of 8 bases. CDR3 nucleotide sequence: TGTGCCAGCAGCTTAGAGCGGGTCTTTCAGTACTTC. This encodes CASSLERVFQYF.

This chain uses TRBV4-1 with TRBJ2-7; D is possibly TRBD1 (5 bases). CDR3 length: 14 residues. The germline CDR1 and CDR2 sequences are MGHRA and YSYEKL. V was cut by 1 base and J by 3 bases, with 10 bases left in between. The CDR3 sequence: CASSQGGRYYEQYF. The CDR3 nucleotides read TGCGCCAGCAGCCAAGGGGGCAGATACTACGAGCAGTACTTC.

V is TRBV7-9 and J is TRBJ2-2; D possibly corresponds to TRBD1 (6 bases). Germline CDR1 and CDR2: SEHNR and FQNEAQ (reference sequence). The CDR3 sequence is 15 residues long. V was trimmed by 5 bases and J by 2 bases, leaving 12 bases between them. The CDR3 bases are TGTGCCAGCAGCCCGAACAGGGCTAACACCGGGGAGCTGTTTTTT. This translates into CASSPNRANTGELFF.

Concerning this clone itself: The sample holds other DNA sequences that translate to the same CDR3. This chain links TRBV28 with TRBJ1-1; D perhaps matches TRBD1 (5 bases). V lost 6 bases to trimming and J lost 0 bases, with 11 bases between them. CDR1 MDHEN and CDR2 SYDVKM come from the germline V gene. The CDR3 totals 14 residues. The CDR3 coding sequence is TGTGCCAGCAGGCGAGACAGCCTGAACACTGAAGCTTTCTTT. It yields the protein CASRRDSLNTEAFF.

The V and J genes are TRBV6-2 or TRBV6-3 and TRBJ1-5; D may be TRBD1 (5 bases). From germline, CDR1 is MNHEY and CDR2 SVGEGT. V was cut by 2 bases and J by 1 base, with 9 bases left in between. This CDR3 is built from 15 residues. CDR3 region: CASSYGGGSNQPQHF. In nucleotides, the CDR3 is TGTGCCAGCAGTTACGGGGGGGGAAGCAATCAGCCCCAGCATTTT.

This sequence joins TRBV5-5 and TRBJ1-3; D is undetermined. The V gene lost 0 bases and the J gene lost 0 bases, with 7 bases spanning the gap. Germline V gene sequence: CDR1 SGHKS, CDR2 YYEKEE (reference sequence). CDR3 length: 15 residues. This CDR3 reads CASSLGLLSGNTIYF. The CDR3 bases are TGTGCCAGCAGCTTGGGACTGCTCTCTGGAAACACCATATATTTT.

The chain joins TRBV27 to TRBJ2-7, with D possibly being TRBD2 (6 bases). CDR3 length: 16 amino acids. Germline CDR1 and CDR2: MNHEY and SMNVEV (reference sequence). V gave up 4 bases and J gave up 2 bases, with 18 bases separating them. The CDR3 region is CASSSRSRREPYEQYF. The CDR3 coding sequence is TGTGCCAGCAGTTCGAGGTCCCGGCGGGAACCCTACGAGCAGTACTTC.

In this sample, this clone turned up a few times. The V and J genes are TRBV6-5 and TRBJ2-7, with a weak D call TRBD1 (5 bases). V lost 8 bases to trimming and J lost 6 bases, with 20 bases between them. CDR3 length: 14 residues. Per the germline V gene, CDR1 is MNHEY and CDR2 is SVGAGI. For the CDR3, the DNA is TGTGCCAGCCGGTTTGGCAGGGAATCAGGCGAGCAGTACTTC. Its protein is CASRFGRESGEQYF.

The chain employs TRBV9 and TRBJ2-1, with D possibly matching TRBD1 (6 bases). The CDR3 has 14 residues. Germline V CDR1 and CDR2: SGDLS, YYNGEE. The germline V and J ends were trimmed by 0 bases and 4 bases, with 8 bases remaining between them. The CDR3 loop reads CASSVGQEYNEQFF. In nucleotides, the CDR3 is TGTGCCAGCAGCGTAGGACAGGAATACAATGAGCAGTTCTTC.

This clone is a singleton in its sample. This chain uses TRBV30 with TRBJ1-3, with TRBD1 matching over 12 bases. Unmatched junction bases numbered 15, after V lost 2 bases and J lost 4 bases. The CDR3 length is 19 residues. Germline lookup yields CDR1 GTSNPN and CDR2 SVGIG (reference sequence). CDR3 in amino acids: CAWSIRLGTGGSRGNTIYF. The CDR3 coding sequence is TGTGCCTGGAGTATCAGACTTGGGACAGGGGGCTCCCGGGGAAACACCATATATTTT.